These 16 T cell receptor beta chains were all obtained from the same sample, sequenced in a study of molecular identifiers for immune sequencing clone quantification listed by TCRdb under 2018. Preparation of the library involved PCR. Sequencing was performed on a NextSeq 500. Using fastp at Q25 and MiXCR, TCRdb reprocessed the public reads and kept productive beta chains. Merged by CDR3 protein, the rows form single entries marked with the most common genes and DNA. The sample profile shows about 40,000 distinct CDR3 sequences; approximately 22% of them were found once. Together, the top ten hold around 0.97% of the sample. The sequenced material came from naive CD8+ T cells from blood, with Jurkat cell RNA spiked in. The cell subset or site label, as the study defines it: FACS-sorted CD8+CD4-CCR7+CD45RA+ naive T cells. Receptors originate from a human donor in good health. Some libraries in this study had Jurkat cell RNA spiked in.

This clonotype was recorded many times. CDR3 in amino acids: CASIAGTGLGEDTEAFF. In DNA, the CDR3 is TGTGCCAGCATTGCCGGGACAGGGTTGGGAGAGGACACTGAAGCTTTCTTT. The chain carries TRBV27 and TRBJ1-1; 9 bases line up with TRBD1. The CDR3 length is 17 residues. Germline V lookup: CDR1 MNHEY, CDR2 SMNVEV (reference sequence). The ends lost 7 bases at V and 3 bases at J; junction bases unmatched: 15.

This clonotype has a count of ten or more. This chain links TRBV23-1 with TRBJ2-1; TRBD1 aligns across 9 bases. TRBV23-1 is an ORF, with its function uncertain. This CDR3 has 16 residues. Germline trimming cut 0 bases from V and 8 bases from J; bases unmatched to any gene: 8. The CDR3 sequence: CASSQSGDRVVDEQFF. CDR3 DNA: TGCGCCAGCAGTCAATCCGGGGACAGGGTCGTCGATGAGCAGTTCTTC.

The J gene is TRBJ1-1, the V gene TRBV6-2 or TRBV6-3; no definite D call. The germline CDR1 and CDR2 sequences are MNHEY and SVGEGT. The CDR3 has 12 residues. Trimming left V 2 bases short and J 11 bases short, with 12 bases between. In DNA, the CDR3 is TGTGCCAGCAGTTACCCGGACCGGGAGGCTTTCTTT. This translates into CASSYPDREAFF.

A word on this clonotype: This may stem from a read error, because a much larger clone lies one nucleotide away. The rearrangement uses TRBV20-1 and TRBJ2-7, with TRBD1 as a possible D gene (5 bases). Per the germline V gene, CDR1 is DFQATT and CDR2 is SNEGSKA (reference sequence). The CDR3 has 12 residues. The CDR3 loop reads CSARDRALEQCF. Here the CDR3 DNA reads TGCAGTGCTAGAGACAGGGCCCTCGAGCAGTGCTTC.

This clonotype has a count of ten or more. The chain couples TRBV27 to TRBJ1-1; TRBD1 aligns across 8 bases. V shed 5 bases, J shed 5 bases, and the junction held 16 bases outside the gene matches. This CDR3 has 17 residues. The germline gives CDR1 MNHEY, CDR2 SMNVEV (reference sequence). The CDR3 DNA sequence: TGTGCCAGCAGTCCGCCTATTCTGGGACAGGTAAGGACTGAAGCTTTCTTT. Translation gives CASSPPILGQVRTEAFF.

This clonotype has a handful of counts. The chain uses TRBV4-1 and TRBJ2-7; 9 bases map to TRBD1. The CDR3 extends over 14 amino acids. V lost 6 bases, J lost 4 bases, and 7 bases stayed unmatched. Germline CDR1 and CDR2: MGHRA and YSYEKL. Written as DNA, the CDR3 is TGCGCCAGCAGGCCACAGGGGGCTGGTTACGAGCAGTACTTC. Its translation: CASRPQGAGYEQYF.

This sequence joins TRBV19 and TRBJ2-1; possible D gene TRBD2, 5 bases. Looked up from germline, CDR1 is LNHDA and CDR2 is SQIVND (reference sequence). Deletions cut 5 bases from V and 10 bases from J, with 12 bases between. The length of the CDR3 is 12 residues. CDR3 bases: TGTGCCAGTAGTCTAATAGGACTGGAGCAGTTCTTC. It yields the protein CASSLIGLEQFF.

CDR3 coding DNA: TGCAGTGCCCCTGGTAGCGGCTACGAGCAGTACTTC. Amino acid sequence: CSAPGSGYEQYF. The chain has TRBV20-1 and TRBJ2-7; the D gene is possibly TRBD2 (6 bases). From germline, CDR1 is DFQATT and CDR2 SNEGSKA (reference sequence). CDR3 length: 12 residues. The V and J ends lost 6 bases and 3 bases respectively, with 12 bases between them.

V gene TRBV19 combines with J gene TRBJ2-1; no clear D gene. CDR3 length equals 16 residues. Germline lookup yields CDR1 LNHDA and CDR2 SQIVND (reference sequence). V was pared by 1 base and J by 6 bases, with 16 bases between. The CDR3 loop is CASSIVWPPTGNEQFF. The CDR3 DNA is TGTGCCAGTAGTATAGTGTGGCCCCCGACGGGCAATGAGCAGTTCTTC.

At least ten counts were recorded for this clonotype. The rearrangement links TRBV4-1 to TRBJ1-1; 11 bases line up with TRBD1. The V gene's germline CDR1 is MGHRA and CDR2 YSYEKL. The CDR3 totals 19 residues. Losses at the gene ends were 2 bases for V and 3 bases for J; bases not matched to a gene: 14. Here the CDR3 reads CASSQFVGGTGGADTEAFF. The DNA for the CDR3 is TGCGCCAGCAGCCAATTCGTTGGCGGGACAGGGGGGGCGGACACTGAAGCTTTCTTT.

Remarks on this clonotype: A much larger clone differs by one base, so this may be a read error. V gene TRBV5-6 combines with J gene TRBJ2-3; 8 positions match TRBD1. This CDR3 region has 16 residues. Germline CDR1 and CDR2: SGHDT and YYEEEE. The CDR3, as DNA: TGTGCCAGCAGCTTAGATCTGGCAGGGGGCACAGATACGCTGTATTTT. Translated: CASSLDLAGGTDTLYF.

A remark on this clonotype: A much larger clone lies a single base off, so this may be a read error. Given the absence of the conserved phenylalanine or tryptophan at the CDR3 end, a read error is likely. The V gene is TRBV28, the J gene TRBJ2-1; perhaps D is TRBD1 or TRBD2 (5 bases each). The CDR3 has 15 residues. Germline V lookup: CDR1 MDHEN, CDR2 SYDVKM. Trimming stripped 4 bases from V and 7 bases from J, with 17 bases between. CDR3 nucleotides: TGTGCCAGCAGTTCTGAGAGGGGTCCCAAGAATGAGCAGTTCCTC. Protein sequence: CASSSERGPKNEQFL.

In this sample, this clonotype turned up many times. The V and J genes are TRBV12-3 or TRBV12-4 and TRBJ2-3; D remains ambiguous. This CDR3 contains 16 residues. The V and J ends lost 4 bases and 3 bases respectively, with 17 bases between them. CDR3 protein: CASSSPELGRTDTQYF. CDR3 coding DNA: TGTGCCAGCAGTTCCCCGGAGCTGGGCAGAACAGATACGCAGTATTTT.

This chain joins TRBV27 and TRBJ2-7, with D possibly matching TRBD1 (6 bases). CDR1 MNHEY and CDR2 SMNVEV come from the germline V gene (reference sequence). This CDR3 has 12 residues. V lost 8 bases and J 1 base, leaving 9 bases between the germline ends. In DNA form, the CDR3 reads TGTGCCAGCCGCCAGGGGTCCTACGAGCAGTACTTC. Its translation is CASRQGSYEQYF.

Ten or more counts support this clonotype. This chain uses TRBV9 with TRBJ2-7; no firm D call. V lost 0 bases and J 6 bases, leaving 16 bases between the germline ends. The CDR3 has 15 amino acids. Germline CDR1 is SGDLS and CDR2 is YYNGEE. The CDR3 sequence: CASSVGDDTAPEQYF. DNA for the CDR3: TGTGCCAGCAGCGTAGGAGACGATACAGCACCCGAGCAGTACTTC.

This clonotype was counted ten times or more. The chain employs TRBV9 and TRBJ2-7; D unresolved. Trimming took off 0 bases at V and 3 bases at J, with 7 bases between the two ends. CDR3 length equals 13 residues. The V gene's germline CDR1 is SGDLS and CDR2 YYNGEE. In nucleotides, the CDR3 is TGTGCCAGCAGCGTAGTGTCAGGCTACGAGCAGTACTTC. Translation gives CASSVVSGYEQYF. Using reference TRBV9 and TRBJ2-7 for the parts outside the CDR3, the full variable domain is DSGVTQTPKHLITATGQRVTLRCSPRSGDLSVYWYQQSLDQGLQFLIQYYNGEERAKGNILERFSAQQFPDLHSELNLSSLELGDSALYFCASSVVSGYEQYFGPGTRLTVT.